The clone carrying this T cell receptor beta chain was detected only a few times. The data stem from a study of blood T cell repertoires in COVID-19. This CDR3 has 12 residues. V was shortened by 3 bases and J by 10 bases, with 11 bases between the two germline ends. Germline V gene sequence: CDR1 SGHDT, CDR2 YYEEEE. Study processing details: Estimates of nucleated cell counts were drawn from the amplification of reference gene primers. The protocol was immunoSEQ multiplex PCR, while the TCRdb copy is restricted to in-frame clones and leaves out a portion. Clone size and V and J calls were adopted from that table, with D and trimming inferred from the DNA. The sample holds 120,000 to 150,000 clones; more than 70% are singletons and the top ten take around 1.5%.

The sample was peripheral blood. The chain couples TRBV5-6 to TRBJ2-1; D possibly corresponds to TRBD1 (6 bases). This clonotype was sampled from a human donor in a cohort sampled during active COVID-19. The DNA of the CDR3 is TGTGCCAGCAGCTCCGGACAGATCGAGCAGTTCTTC. Translated, it gives CASSSGQIEQFF.